Presented here are 25 T cell receptor beta chains from one specimen sequenced in a study of CXCR3-negative and CXCR3-positive naive CD8 T cells. UMI-labeled TRB cDNA libraries were prepared by 5' RACE. Each CDR3 protein gets one entry in TCRdb, which reprocessed the 5' RACE reads and gives no DNA. This repertoire includes about 58,000 distinct CDR3 sequences. Sample: naive CXCR3- CD8+ T cells from blood. Documented subset: CD45RO-CCR7+CD27+CD95- naive CD8+ T cells lacking CXCR3 (TNR3-). These receptors all stem from a human donor in good health. Some clones in this sample may be carry-over from other donors' samples.

The CDR3 sequence is CASSPPLLAGGRTDTQYF. V gene TRBV27 combines with J gene TRBJ2-3; TCRdb's D call, TRBD2, is unchecked because there is no DNA. The V gene's germline CDR1 is MNHEY and CDR2 SMNVEV (reference sequence). CDR3 size: 18 residues.

The rearrangement uses TRBV29-1 and TRBJ2-4. The germline gives CDR1 SQVTM, CDR2 ANQGSEA. The CDR3 runs to 16 residues. The CDR3 sequence: CSVEDPRYPAKNIQYF.

The rearrangement links TRBV7-9 to TRBJ2-7; the TRBD1 assignment by TCRdb is unverifiable without DNA. Germline V gene data show CDR1 as SEHNR and CDR2 as FQNEAQ (reference sequence). There are 16 residues in the CDR3. The CDR3 protein is CASSSMDARNVYEQYF.

The V call is TRBV12-3 or TRBV12-4, the J call TRBJ2-1; TCRdb's D call of TRBD2 is untestable without DNA. The length of the CDR3 is 13 residues. CDR3 sequence reads: CASSLGGDNEQFF.

The chain joins TRBV14 to TRBJ2-7. Germline CDR1 is SGHDN and CDR2 is FVKESK. The CDR3 is 13 residues long. The CDR3 reads CASSQIPRWEQYF.

This rearrangement joins TRBV12-3 or TRBV12-4 to TRBJ1-1; no DNA is available, so the TRBD1 call from TCRdb remains unchecked. The CDR3 is 14 amino acids. The CDR3 sequence is CASSLTGFETEAFF.

This CDR3 reads CASRQSQGAGNTIYF. This rearrangement joins TRBV11-3 to TRBJ1-3; TCRdb proposes TRBD1, but this gene call is untestable without DNA. Germline lookup yields CDR1 SGHNT and CDR2 YENEEA. The CDR3 contains 15 residues. The variable domain in full, with the rest retrieved from reference TRBV11-3 and TRBJ1-3, is EAGVVQSPRYKIIEKKQPVAFWCNPISGHNTLYWYLQNLGQGPELLIRYENEEAVDDSQLPKDRFSAERLKGVDSTLKIQPAELGDSAVYLCASRQSQGAGNTIYFGEGSWLTVV.

The CDR3 is CASSGEGDIHYEQYF. The gene calls are TRBV6-2 or TRBV6-3 and TRBJ2-7; lacking DNA, the TRBD1 call made by TCRdb goes unchecked. CDR3 length: 15 amino acids. CDR1 is MNHEY and CDR2 is SVGEGT in the germline V gene.

This chain uses TRBV7-9 with TRBJ1-1; TCRdb reports TRBD1, a call that lacks DNA to check it against. This CDR3 has 14 residues. Germline V lookup: CDR1 SEHNR, CDR2 FQNEAQ (reference sequence). The CDR3: CASSSTGGNTEAFF.

The CDR3 loop reads CASSYRSGQGNYGYTF. V and J are TRBV6-2 or TRBV6-3 and TRBJ1-2; TCRdb indicates TRBD1, and absent DNA this call remains unverified. The CDR3 extends over 16 amino acids. Germline V gives CDR1 MNHEY, CDR2 SVGEGT.

The CDR3 protein is CASSLRPEYTSTDTQYF. The chain combines TRBV5-6 with TRBJ2-3. CDR3 length equals 17 residues. Germline V CDR1 and CDR2: SGHDT, YYEEEE. Full variable domain (rest looked up from reference TRBV5-6 and TRBJ2-3): DAGVTQSPTHLIKTRGQQVTLRCSPKSGHDTVSWYQQALGQGPQFIFQYYEEEERQRGNFPDRFSGHQFPNYSSELNVNALLLGDSALYLCASSLRPEYTSTDTQYFGPGTRLTVL.

The rearrangement joins TRBV7-9 to TRBJ2-5; TCRdb gives TRBD1 as the D gene, but with no DNA this cannot be confirmed. The CDR3 sequence is 15 residues long. CDR1 SEHNR and CDR2 FQNEAQ come from the germline V gene (reference sequence). The CDR3 sequence: CASKVRGQLQETQYF.

This chain connects TRBV11-3 to TRBJ2-7; TCRdb's D gene call, TRBD1, goes unchecked for lack of DNA. Germline V gene sequence: CDR1 SGHNT, CDR2 YENEEA. The CDR3 runs to 14 residues. The CDR3 sequence is CASSAGQNPGEQYF.

V gene TRBV4-2 combines with J gene TRBJ2-7; TCRdb returns TRBD1, unconfirmable since there is no DNA. Germline CDR1 LGHNA, CDR2 YNFKEQ. The CDR3 spans 16 residues. CDR3 loop: CASSQDWGQGGYEQYF.

V gene TRBV9 combines with J gene TRBJ2-1; the D call from TCRdb, TRBD2, cannot be confirmed without DNA. The CDR3 consists of 15 residues. Germline V gives CDR1 SGDLS, CDR2 YYNGEE. This CDR3 is CASSQRLAGDVEQFF. Full variable domain (remainder filled in from reference TRBV9 and TRBJ2-1): DSGVTQTPKHLITATGQRVTLRCSPRSGDLSVYWYQQSLDQGLQFLIQYYNGEERAKGNILERFSAQQFPDLHSELNLSSLELGDSALYFCASSQRLAGDVEQFFGPGTRLTVL.

The chain carries TRBV7-9 and TRBJ2-7; TCRdb picks TRBD1, but there is no DNA to check that call. Germline-derived CDR1 and CDR2 are SEHNR and FQNEAQ (reference sequence). CDR3 size: 17 residues. CDR3 in amino acids: CASSKRPGPQPPHEQYF.

CDR3 amino acids: CASSSSVGGFYNEQFF. The rearrangement uses TRBV7-6 and TRBJ2-1; TCRdb gives TRBD1 as the D gene, but with no DNA this cannot be confirmed. Germline CDR1 and CDR2: SGHVS and FNYEAQ. This CDR3 region has 16 residues.

V is TRBV4-2 and J is TRBJ1-6. Per germline, CDR1 LGHNA and CDR2 YNFKEQ. The CDR3 covers 14 residues. CDR3 protein: CASSQDAINSPLHF.

The V and J genes are TRBV4-1 and TRBJ2-7; TCRdb outputs TRBD1, but without DNA this stays unchecked. CDR3 size: 13 residues. CDR1 and CDR2 (germline): MGHRA, YSYEKL. The CDR3 is CASSYQGSYEQYF.

The rearrangement joins TRBV29-1 to TRBJ2-7; TCRdb returns TRBD1, unconfirmable since there is no DNA. Germline V lookup: CDR1 SQVTM, CDR2 ANQGSEA. The CDR3 extends over 12 amino acids. The chain's CDR3 is CSVLWGDYEQYF.

J is TRBJ2-7 and V is TRBV5-1; TCRdb's D call of TRBD2 is untestable without DNA. The CDR3 is 11 amino acids. Per germline, CDR1 SGHRS and CDR2 YFSETQ. The CDR3 sequence is CASNVGHEQYF.

The chain joins TRBV20-1 to TRBJ2-4; the D gene TCRdb calls, TRBD1, cannot be checked with no DNA. This CDR3 spans 17 amino acids. Germline V gene lookup returns CDR1 DFQATT and CDR2 SNEGSKA (reference sequence). CDR3 in amino acids: CSAGPDHREWGENIQYF.

The rearrangement joins TRBV7-8 to TRBJ2-7; TCRdb picks TRBD1, but there is no DNA to check that call. Per the germline V gene, CDR1 is SGHVS and CDR2 is FQNEAQ. The CDR3 covers 15 residues. This CDR3 is CASSTGQGPSYEQYF.

The chain links TRBV7-3 to TRBJ2-7; TCRdb's D call of TRBD1 is untestable without DNA. CDR3 size: 13 residues. The germline CDR1 and CDR2 sequences are SGHTA and FQGTGA. This chain's CDR3 is CASSFYRGYEQYF.

The rearrangement joins TRBV7-3 to TRBJ1-3; the TCRdb D gene call, TRBD1, has no DNA to confirm it. The germline gives CDR1 SGHTA, CDR2 FQGTGA. The CDR3 has 15 residues. The CDR3 is CASSLRAGAGNTIYF.